This paragraph covers one TCR beta chain sequence. Its antigen remains undetermined. No base quality information exists; no much larger clone differs at one position. Trimming removed 4 bases from V and 2 bases from J, leaving 18 bases between the germline ends. For CDR1 and CDR2, the germline V gene (reference sequence) lists DFQATT and SNEGSKA. The CDR3 goes from the cysteine to the phenylalanine over 15 residues. The CDR3 DNA has 45 bases and is translated from base 1. The entry originates in a study of T cells in Graves' hyperthyroidism and ophthalmopathy (dated by TCRdb to the late 2010s). With respect to the entire study: To identify TCR V-J signatures that set the groups apart, the researchers used a discovery cohort of about a hundred patients, made up of approximately 43 with Graves' ophthalmopathy and 57 with stable Graves' hyperthyroidism. Whether ophthalmopathy could be predicted prospectively was tested in an independent validation cohort made up of about 18 hyperthyroidism patients plus 17 patients who later progressed to ophthalmopathy. For training and testing, the 100 or so patients in the discovery cohort were randomly divided in a 7:3 ratio. Thyroid tissue and blood T-cell repertoires from more than five Graves' hyperthyroidism patients were also compared in the study. After blood sampling, hyperthyroidism patients were treated with methimazole at a starting dose of 30 mg daily, and ophthalmopathy patients were treated with high-dose intravenous methylprednisolone. According to the paper, TCR Vbeta CDR3 sequencing was carried out on some 140 peripheral blood samples, which came from some 41 ophthalmopathy, approximately 72 hyperthyroidism and roughly 17 progressor patients. What the work shows at the level of the full study, not this receptor alone: In validation, the model predicted progression to ophthalmopathy with 55% to 71% sensitivity and 72% to 85% specificity, a median of about 6 months before onset. A model built on a 13 V-J signature distinguished ophthalmopathy from stable hyperthyroidism, reaching about 88% sensitivity and approximately 81% specificity in cross-validation and 80%/75% in testing. Sample size was not statistically predetermined, and investigators were not blinded to group allocation. Blood samples also contained most of the expanded thyroid clonotypes (frequency above 0.001), which suggests that blood repertoires may reflect thyroid immune responses.

The TCR beta CDR3 regions were amplified from the RNA transcripts. For the first round of RT-PCR on the TCR CDR3, the HTBI primer set was used together with the Qiagen OneStep RT-PCR kit. A second multiplex PCR round built the libraries, followed by size selection and purification. The libraries were sequenced on an Illumina HiSeq2000 using paired-end 100 bp reads. The authors' analysis ran thus. SOAPnuke was used to process the raw data, with reads discarded if the reads contained adapters or uncalled bases, had a mean Phred below 15, or lacked an exact constant-primer or identifier match. High-quality paired reads were merged using COPE v1.2.5, and each unique nucleotide sequence was defined as a clonotype. MiTCR v1.1 was used to align the clonotypes against IMGT TRBV, TRBD and TRBJ reference segments. The analysis was restricted to V-J combinations with a frequency above 0.0001, which together covered approximately 99% of the repertoires. A TCS score was defined as the ratio of F50 (clonal expansion) to E x V (chaos), with BLOSUM62-based TCRdist applied between CDR3 peptides within each V-J. Welch's t-statistics and random forest reduced just over 500 V-J features to 13, which were used in a naive Bayes classifier (R e1071). The public reads were run again by TCRdb, first through fastp at Q25 and then through MiXCR, and only productive beta chains were kept. Rows merge per CDR3 protein into single entries with the most common DNA and genes. TCRdb, not the authors, supplied the V and J calls. This sample lists 600,000 or so distinct CDR3 sequences; around 42% were detected once. Of the sample, approximately 8.2% falls within the top ten clones.

A patient counted as having stable Graves' hyperthyroidism if no progression to ophthalmopathy occurred over 18 months of follow-up. Hyperthyroidism patients were newly diagnosed, with disease duration under 2 months, and aged 18 to 65 years. The study excluded patients with uncontrolled infections, other autoimmune diseases, pregnancy or lactation. Diagnoses were established on the basis of clinical symptoms, serum thyroxine and TRAb, thyroid ultrasound, and orbital computed tomography. Total RNA was extracted using Trizol reagent, and RNA quality was assessed on an Agilent 2100 Bioanalyzer. The chain links TRBV20-1 with TRBJ2-7; the D segment may tentatively be TRBD1 or TRBD2, each giving 5 matched bases. This TCR was recovered from a young woman with Graves' hyperthyroidism. Donor details come from another sample of the same person, matched by shared clones. The sequencing sample was made of peripheral blood or thyroid tissue (not recorded which). The CDR3 sequence is CSAIAHSGPAYEQYF. The sequenced DNA: TGCAGTGCTATCGCGCACTCGGGACCCGCCTACGAGCAGTACTTC.